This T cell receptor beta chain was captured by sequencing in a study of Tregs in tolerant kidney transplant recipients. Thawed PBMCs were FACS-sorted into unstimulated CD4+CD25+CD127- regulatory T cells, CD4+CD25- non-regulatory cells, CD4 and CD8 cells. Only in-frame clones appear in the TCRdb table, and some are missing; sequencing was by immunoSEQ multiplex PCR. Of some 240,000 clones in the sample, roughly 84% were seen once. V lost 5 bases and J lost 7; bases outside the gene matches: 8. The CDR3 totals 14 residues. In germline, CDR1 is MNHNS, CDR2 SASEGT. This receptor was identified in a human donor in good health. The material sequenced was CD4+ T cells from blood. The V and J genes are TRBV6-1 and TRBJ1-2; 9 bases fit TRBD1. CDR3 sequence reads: CASSQQGAGFGYTF. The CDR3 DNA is TGTGCCAGCAGTCAACAGGGGGCAGGGTTTGGCTACACCTTC.